A single TCR beta chain is shown here with its context. The data stem from a study of OX40 agonist ivuxolimab in advanced cancers. TCRdb's table, derived via immunoSEQ multiplex PCR, lists solely in-frame clones and lacks some. The sample consists of about 100,000 clones, approximately 89% of them appearing once. Source: CD4+ or CD8+ T cells sorted from blood, taken in a trial of the OX40 agonist ivuxolimab. The source of this sequence is an adult with an advanced solid tumor such as melanoma, head and neck, liver or kidney cancer.

The CDR3 loop reads CASLSGQGVSGANVLTF. The CDR3 nucleotides are TGTGCCAGCCTATCGGGACAGGGAGTATCTGGGGCCAACGTCCTGACTTTC. The rearrangement joins TRBV2 to TRBJ2-6; the match to TRBD1 covers 9 bases. With V trimmed by 8 bases and J by 1 base, 9 bases remained unmatched. There are 17 residues in the CDR3. Per germline, CDR1 SNHLY and CDR2 FYNNEI.